Sequencing of this TCR beta chain was carried out in a study of T-cell memory formation after mild COVID-19. Study at large: TCR clusters mostly belonged to single donors.

5'RACE primed at constant segments yielded TCR alpha and TCR beta cDNA libraries bearing sample barcodes and UMIs. TCRdb re-called the 5' RACE reads through MiXCR, storing one row per CDR3 protein. The data hold 300,000 to 400,000 distinct CDR3 sequences, with roughly 14% observed a single time. V gave up 6 bases and J gave up 5 bases, with 17 bases separating them. This CDR3 has 14 residues. CDR1 and CDR2 (germline): MGHRA, YSYEKL. Only a few counts were recorded for this clonotype. As yet, its antigen is unknown. Study results and limitations: The study detected some responding clones in pre-infection memory, suggesting cross-reactive memory joined. Clones that contracted from day 15 to 85 were balanced CD4/CD8, while later expanders leaned CD4+.

The V and J genes are TRBV4-1 and TRBJ2-7, with a tentative D call TRBD2 (6 bases). The source material was PBMCs or a T cell subset sorted from them (not recorded which). The origin of this receptor is a man younger than 35 who had mild COVID-19 (a few samples of this study predate the infection). Cell type and time point are not known. CDR3 region: CASSLGRREHEQYF. CDR3 bases: TGCGCCAGCAGTCTGGGGAGGAGGGAGCACGAGCAGTACTTC.